The next 5 T cell receptor beta chains were all read from a single sample in a study of CD8+CD57+ T cells in acquired aplastic anemia. In patients chosen for sequencing, flow cytometry had shown CD8+CD57+ cell expansion. TCR beta VDJ combinations and CDR3 sequences were profiled from genomic DNA. TCRdb recomputed calls from the reads with MiXCR, one row per CDR3 protein. The data contain 180,000 or so distinct CDR3 sequences, approximately 52% of them singletons. The sequenced material came from sorted CD4+, CD8+, or CD8+CD57+ T cells (not recorded which) from PBMCs. The receptors come from a human donor with aplastic anemia.

This chain uses TRBV19 with TRBJ2-7, with TRBD1 matching over 10 bases. V was clipped by 6 bases and J by 4 bases; unmatched bases: 3. The CDR3 extends over 13 amino acids. Germline-derived CDR1 and CDR2 are LNHDA and SQIVND (reference sequence). CDR3 in DNA: TGTGCCAGTAGAAAGGACAGGGGGTACGAGCAGTACTTC. The encoded protein is CASRKDRGYEQYF.

V usage is TRBV19 and J usage is TRBJ1-4, with D uncertain. CDR1 and CDR2 (germline): LNHDA, SQIVND (reference sequence). The CDR3 runs 12 residues. Trimming removed 6 bases at V and 7 bases at J, with 9 bases between. The CDR3 region is CASRERTEKLFF. DNA for the CDR3: TGTGCCAGTAGGGAGAGGACTGAAAAACTGTTTTTT.

The rearrangement joins TRBV11-2 to TRBJ2-7; no definite D call. The germline CDR1 and CDR2 sequences are SGHAT and FQNNGV. CDR3 length: 15 amino acids. V was cut by 3 bases and J by 1 base, with 13 bases left in between. CDR3 loop: CASSLSWGWSYEQYF. For the CDR3, the DNA is TGTGCCAGCAGCTTGAGCTGGGGTTGGTCCTACGAGCAGTACTTC.

Points on this clonotype: Because it lacks the conserved phenylalanine or tryptophan at the end, this CDR3 is likely a read error. The chain is built from TRBV10-1 and TRBJ1-5, with D perhaps matching TRBD1 (5 bases). Deletions cut 0 bases from V and 5 bases from J, with 5 bases between. From germline, CDR1 is WNHNN and CDR2 SYGVQD (reference sequence). This CDR3 contains 13 residues. CDR3 sequence reads: CASSESTDQPQHL. The CDR3 nucleotides read TGCGCCAGCAGTGAGTCGACAGATCAGCCCCAGCATCTT.

V gene TRBV27 combines with J gene TRBJ1-1, with D perhaps matching TRBD1 (6 bases). V dropped 5 bases and J dropped 1 base, with 11 bases sitting between them. CDR1 and CDR2 from the germline V gene are MNHEY and SMNVEV (reference sequence). The CDR3 extends over 14 amino acids. CDR3 sequence: CASSGQGPNTEAFF. The DNA for the CDR3 is TGTGCCAGCAGTGGGCAGGGGCCGAACACTGAAGCTTTCTTT.